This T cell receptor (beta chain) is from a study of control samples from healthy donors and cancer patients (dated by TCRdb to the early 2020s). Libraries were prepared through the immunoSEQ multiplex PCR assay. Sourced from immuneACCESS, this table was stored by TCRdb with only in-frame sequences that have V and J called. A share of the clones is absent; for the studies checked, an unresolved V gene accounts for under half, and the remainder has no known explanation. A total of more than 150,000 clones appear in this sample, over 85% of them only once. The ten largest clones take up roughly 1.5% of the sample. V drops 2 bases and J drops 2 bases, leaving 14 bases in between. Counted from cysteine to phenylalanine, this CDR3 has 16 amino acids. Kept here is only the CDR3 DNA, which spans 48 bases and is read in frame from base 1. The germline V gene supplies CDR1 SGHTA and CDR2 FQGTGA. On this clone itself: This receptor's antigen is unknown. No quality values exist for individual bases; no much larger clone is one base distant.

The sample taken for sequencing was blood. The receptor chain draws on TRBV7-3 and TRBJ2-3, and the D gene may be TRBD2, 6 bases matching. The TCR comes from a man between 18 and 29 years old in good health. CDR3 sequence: CASSLEPAGLTDTQYF. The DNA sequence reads TGTGCCAGCAGCTTAGAGCCAGCGGGCCTCACAGATACGCAGTATTTT. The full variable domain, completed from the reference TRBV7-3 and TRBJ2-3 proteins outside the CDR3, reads GAGVSQTPSNKVTEKGKYVELRCDPISGHTALYWYRQSLGQGPEFLIYFQGTGAADDSGLPNDRFFAVRPEGSVSTLKIQRTERGDSAVYLCASSLEPAGLTDTQYFGPGTRLTVL.